The 29 T cell receptor beta chains reported below all come from one sample, sequenced in a study of shared clonotypes between healthy human individuals. Assay: immunoSEQ multiplex PCR; the TCRdb copy retains only in-frame clones and omits some. The table lists a few hundred thousand clones, 90% to 97% of them singletons. Sequencing used memory CD8+ T cells sorted from blood. Stated subset: CD45RO+ cells pooled with CCR7-negative TemRA cells. Every receptor here comes from a man aged 25 to 45 in good health.

The V and J genes are TRBV10-2 and TRBJ2-3; D tentatively reads TRBD1 or TRBD2 (5 bases each). The CDR3 runs to 15 residues. V was shortened by 5 bases and J by 4 bases, with 16 bases between the two germline ends. In germline, CDR1 is WSHSY, CDR2 SAAADI. The DNA for the CDR3 is TGCGCCAGCAGTCGGGACGACTGGCTGGCAGATACGCAGTATTTT. Translation: CASSRDDWLADTQYF.

The V and J genes are TRBV25-1 and TRBJ1-3; D call uncertain. V dropped 4 bases and J dropped 0 bases, with 13 bases sitting between them. CDR1 and CDR2 (germline): MGHDK, SYGVNS. CDR3 size: 16 residues. The CDR3 nucleotides are TGTGCCAGCAGTGGGTCGGATGGTTTCTCTGGAAACACCATATATTTT. Amino acid sequence: CASSGSDGFSGNTIYF. Using reference TRBV25-1 and TRBJ1-3 for the parts outside the CDR3, the full variable domain is EADIYQTPRYLVIGTGKKITLECSQTMGHDKMYWYQQDPGMELHLIHYSYGVNSTEKGDLSSESTVSRIRTEHFPLTLESARPSHTSQYLCASSGSDGFSGNTIYFGEGSWLTVV.

The gene calls are TRBV9 and TRBJ1-4; a weak D match, TRBD1 (5 bases). V lost 0 bases, J lost 5 bases, and 11 bases lay in between. This CDR3 region has 15 residues. Germline CDR1 and CDR2: SGDLS and YYNGEE. CDR3 loop: CASSVGVGGNEKLFF. CDR3 sequence (DNA): TGTGCCAGCAGCGTAGGAGTCGGGGGGAATGAAAAACTGTTTTTT.

The chain employs TRBV5-6 and TRBJ2-7, with 9 bases lining up with TRBD2. Per the germline V gene, CDR1 is SGHDT and CDR2 is YYEEEE. V gave up 2 bases and J gave up 2 bases; unmatched junction bases: 2. This CDR3 is built from 14 residues. CDR3 loop: CASSFGGRAYEQYF. CDR3 coding DNA: TGTGCCAGCAGCTTTGGCGGGAGGGCCTACGAGCAGTACTTC.

The chain couples TRBV5-6 to TRBJ2-7, with TRBD1 matching over 9 bases. Losses at the gene ends were 5 bases for V and 5 bases for J; bases not matched to a gene: 8. CDR1 and CDR2 from the germline V gene are SGHDT and YYEEEE. The length of the CDR3 is 14 residues. The DNA for the CDR3 is TGTGCCAGCAGATACGGACAGGGGAAGGACGAGCAGTACTTC. This sequence encodes CASRYGQGKDEQYF.

In this sample, this clone turned up once. The V and J genes are TRBV19 and TRBJ1-4, with unresolved D. There are 14 residues in the CDR3. Trimming removed 3 bases from V and 3 bases from J, with 8 bases in between. CDR1 and CDR2 (germline): LNHDA, SQIVND (reference sequence). DNA of the CDR3: TGTGCCAGTAGTATCAGCAATTCTAATGAAAAACTGTTTTTT. This encodes CASSISNSNEKLFF.

The genes are TRBV2 and TRBJ1-5; TRBD1 agrees at 8 bases. Germline values: CDR1 SNHLY, CDR2 FYNNEI. Trimming took 2 bases from V and 3 from J; bases not matched to a gene: 0. The length of the CDR3 is 14 residues. The CDR3 loop reads CASSEQGANQPQHF. The CDR3, as DNA: TGTGCCAGCAGTGAACAGGGGGCCAATCAGCCCCAGCATTTT.

The chain uses TRBV6-1 and TRBJ2-1; 11 bases are shared with TRBD2. V lost 6 bases and J lost 5; bases outside the gene matches: 6. The CDR3 length is 15 residues. Germline CDR1 reads MNHNS; CDR2 reads SASEGT. CDR3 in amino acids: CASRSGTSGNNEQFF. DNA for the CDR3: TGTGCCAGCAGGTCCGGGACTAGCGGTAACAATGAGCAGTTCTTC.

The chain links TRBV21-1 to TRBJ2-2; the table gives TRBD1 as D, unverified against the DNA. TRBV21-1 corresponds to a pseudogene. This CDR3 has 17 residues. CDR3 protein: CASSKAPNRENTGELFF. DNA of the CDR3: TGTGCCAGCAGCAAAGCCCCGAACAGGGAAAACACCGGGGAGCTGTTTTTT.

V is TRBV28 and J is TRBJ1-5; no clear D. Per germline, CDR1 MDHEN and CDR2 SYDVKM. This CDR3 contains 15 residues. Between the trimmed V and J ends, which lost 2 bases and 6 bases, there was a span of 14 bases. Written as DNA, the CDR3 is TGTGCCAGCAGTTTAGGCAGACGGGCCAGTCAGCCCCAGCATTTT. Translating it yields CASSLGRRASQPQHF.

The rearrangement links TRBV11-3 to TRBJ2-7, with a tentative D call TRBD1 (5 bases). The V end was cut by 1 base, the J end by 2 bases, with 12 bases between. The CDR3 has 15 residues. Germline lookup yields CDR1 SGHNT and CDR2 YENEEA. In DNA form, the CDR3 reads TGTGCCAGCAGCTTAGGTACAGGTATGACCTACGAGCAGTACTTC. It encodes CASSLGTGMTYEQYF.

The CDR3 reads CAWRDQKSGRARETQYF. CDR3 in DNA: TGTGCCTGGAGGGACCAGAAAAGCGGGAGGGCCAGGGAGACCCAGTACTTC. This chain uses TRBV30 with TRBJ2-5; 10 bases match TRBD2. Germline trimming cut 3 bases from V and 5 bases from J; bases unmatched to any gene: 15. Germline V CDR1 and CDR2: GTSNPN, SVGIG (reference sequence). CDR3 length equals 17 residues.

The chain combines TRBV5-1 with TRBJ1-2, with D possibly being TRBD1 (5 bases). V was cut by 0 bases and J by 5 bases, with 8 bases left in between. The CDR3 loop spans 13 amino acids. In germline, CDR1 is SGHRS, CDR2 YFSETQ. DNA for the CDR3: TGCGCCAGCAGCTTGGGACAGTTTTATGGCTACACCTTC. This codes for CASSLGQFYGYTF. Combining the CDR3 with reference TRBV5-1 and TRBJ1-2 gives the whole variable domain KAGVTQTPRYLIKTRGQQVTLSCSPISGHRSVSWYQQTPGQGLQFLFEYFSETQRNKGNFPGRFSGRQFSNSRSEMNVSTLELGDSALYLCASSLGQFYGYTFGSGTRLTVV.

The chain combines TRBV19 with TRBJ1-1; 11 bases agree with TRBD1. V shed 3 bases, J shed 1 base, and the junction held 7 bases outside the gene matches. CDR1 is LNHDA and CDR2 is SQIVND in the germline V gene (reference sequence). This CDR3 has 17 residues. DNA of the CDR3: TGTGCCAGTAGTATGGGGACAGGGGGTCTCCAGAACACTGAAGCTTTCTTT. This translates into CASSMGTGGLQNTEAFF. The variable domain in full, completed from reference TRBV19 and TRBJ1-1, reads DGGITQSPKYLFRKEGQNVTLSCEQNLNHDAMYWYRQDPGQGLRLIYYSQIVNDFQKGDIAEGYSVSREKKESFPLTVTSAQKNPTAFYLCASSMGTGGLQNTEAFFGQGTRLTVV.

V is TRBV5-6 and J is TRBJ2-3; 9 nucleotides agree with TRBD1. This CDR3 region has 16 residues. The germline gives CDR1 SGHDT, CDR2 YYEEEE. The trim removed 3 bases at V and 3 bases at J, leaving 8 bases unmatched. CDR3 amino acids: CASSSNYRGRTDTQYF. The CDR3 bases are TGTGCCAGCAGCTCAAACTACAGGGGGCGGACAGATACGCAGTATTTT.

This chain connects TRBV10-2 to TRBJ2-2, with D maybe TRBD2 (5 bases). CDR1 is WSHSY, CDR2 SAAADI, per germline. CDR3 length: 15 residues. V lost 4 bases and J 3 bases, leaving 12 bases between the germline ends. CDR3 DNA: TGCGCCAGCAGTGTACGGGGAGACTACACCGGGGAGCTGTTTTTT. This translates into CASSVRGDYTGELFF.

The rearrangement uses TRBV5-6 and TRBJ2-7; perhaps TRBD2 as D (6 bases). The germline V gene has CDR1 SGHDT and CDR2 YYEEEE. The CDR3 totals 14 residues. Trimming cost V 6 bases and J 0 bases, with 13 bases left between them. CDR3 DNA sequence: TGTGCCAGCATCAAGCGGGCCAGCTCCTACGAGCAGTACTTC. Its translation: CASIKRASSYEQYF. The full variable domain, with the rest looked up from reference TRBV5-6 and TRBJ2-7, is DAGVTQSPTHLIKTRGQQVTLRCSPKSGHDTVSWYQQALGQGPQFIFQYYEEEERQRGNFPDRFSGHQFPNYSSELNVNALLLGDSALYLCASIKRASSYEQYFGPGTRLTVT.

V gene TRBV6-5 combines with J gene TRBJ2-7, with TRBD1 matching 10 bases. Germline CDR1 reads MNHEY; CDR2 reads SVGAGI. J gave up 3 bases and V 8 bases, and 7 bases lay outside the gene matches. The CDR3 consists of 14 residues. CDR3: CASGFRDRGYEQYF. CDR3 sequence (DNA): TGTGCCAGCGGTTTCCGGGACAGGGGCTACGAGCAGTACTTC.

The chain has TRBV11-2 and TRBJ2-5; D may correspond to TRBD1 or TRBD2 (6 bases each). The CDR3 covers 19 residues. CDR1 is SGHAT and CDR2 is FQNNGV in the germline V gene. V lost 1 base to trimming and J lost 4 bases, with 25 bases between them. CDR3 residues: CASSLAYGTGGGIRETQYF. The CDR3 DNA follows: TGTGCCAGCAGCTTAGCTTACGGTACAGGAGGGGGTATACGAGAGACCCAGTACTTC.

The chain couples TRBV5-4 to TRBJ2-4; D might be TRBD1 (6 bases). The CDR3 covers 13 residues. Germline V gives CDR1 SGHNT, CDR2 YYREEE (reference sequence). The V and J ends lost 2 bases and 7 bases respectively, with 10 bases between them. CDR3 in DNA: TGTGCCAGCAGCTTCCCAGGGGAGAACATTCAGTACTTC. It translates to CASSFPGENIQYF. The variable domain in full, completed from reference TRBV5-4 and TRBJ2-4, reads ETGVTQSPTHLIKTRGQQVTLRCSSQSGHNTVSWYQQALGQGPQFIFQYYREEENGRGNFPPRFSGLQFPNYSSELNVNALELDDSALYLCASSFPGENIQYFGAGTRLSVL.

Only one count was recorded for this clone. The sample has other DNA sequences that encode this CDR3 too. V usage is TRBV6-5 and J usage is TRBJ2-3; no clear D gene. There are 13 residues in the CDR3. V was clipped by 0 bases and J by 0 bases, with 1 base between them. In germline, CDR1 is MNHEY, CDR2 SVGAGI. CDR3 DNA sequence: TGTGCCAGCAGTTACTCTAGCACAGATACGCAGTATTTT. It translates to CASSYSSTDTQYF.

This clone was observed a single time. The chain recombines TRBV4-1 with TRBJ1-1; D is unclear. V shed 1 base and J shed 0 bases, with 9 bases lying between them. Looked up from germline, CDR1 is MGHRA and CDR2 is YSYEKL. The CDR3 has 15 residues. CDR3 DNA: TGCGCCAGCAGCCAAGTCGGCGGGTTGAACACTGAAGCTTTCTTT. Its protein product is CASSQVGGLNTEAFF.

The chain joins TRBV19 to TRBJ2-7, with a possible D match to TRBD1 (6 bases). V was pared by 8 bases and J by 5 bases, with 13 bases between. Germline loops: CDR1 LNHDA, CDR2 SQIVND (reference sequence). The CDR3 totals 12 residues. The CDR3 DNA reads as TGTGCCAGTTCCGACCAGGGGAACGAGCAGTACTTC. Amino acids: CASSDQGNEQYF. The whole variable domain, filled in from reference TRBV19 and TRBJ2-7, reads DGGITQSPKYLFRKEGQNVTLSCEQNLNHDAMYWYRQDPGQGLRLIYYSQIVNDFQKGDIAEGYSVSREKKESFPLTVTSAQKNPTAFYLCASSDQGNEQYFGPGTRLTVT.

The V gene is TRBV2, the J gene TRBJ1-6, with 8 bases fitting TRBD1. J lost 5 bases, V lost 5 bases, and 11 bases had no gene match. The CDR3 runs to 17 residues. Per germline, CDR1 SNHLY and CDR2 FYNNEI. CDR3 residues: CASSQYRGRSNNSPLHF. The CDR3 DNA follows: TGTGCCAGCAGTCAGTACAGGGGGAGATCGAATAATTCACCCCTCCACTTT.

V is TRBV30 and J is TRBJ2-1; 8 positions match TRBD1. The V gene's germline CDR1 is GTSNPN and CDR2 SVGIG (reference sequence). The CDR3 totals 15 residues. Trimming at V came to 4 bases and at J to 6 bases, leaving 11 bases not matched to a gene. Written as DNA, the CDR3 is TGTGCCTGGATCCCCGGACAGGGAAAGGGCAATGAGCAGTTCTTC. Its translation: CAWIPGQGKGNEQFF.

The chain has TRBV28 and TRBJ2-3; 13 positions match TRBD2. The CDR3 sequence is 19 residues long. Germline lookup yields CDR1 MDHEN and CDR2 SYDVKM. Germline trimming cut 6 bases from V and 0 bases from J; bases unmatched to any gene: 12. The DNA of the CDR3 is TGTGCCAGCAGCCTCCCCACACTAGCGGGAGGGCCCAGCACAGATACGCAGTATTTT. Amino acid sequence: CASSLPTLAGGPSTDTQYF.

The chain carries TRBV19 and TRBJ1-2; D remains unclear. CDR3 size: 13 residues. Trimming cost V 3 bases and J 6 bases, with 11 bases left between them. Germline V gives CDR1 LNHDA, CDR2 SQIVND (reference sequence). The CDR3 loop is CASSIAGINGYTF. The CDR3 region has the DNA TGTGCCAGTAGTATTGCAGGTATAAATGGCTACACCTTC.

This rearrangement joins TRBV4-2 to TRBJ2-5; either TRBD1 or TRBD2 may supply D (5 bases each). Germline V lookup: CDR1 LGHNA, CDR2 YNFKEQ. The CDR3 has 12 amino acids. V was shortened by 0 bases and J by 7 bases, with 6 bases between the two germline ends. The CDR3 nucleotides read TGTGCCAGCAGCCAAGATGGGGGGACCCAGTACTTC. It specifies CASSQDGGTQYF.

As for this clone: Within the sample, other DNA sequences also encode this same CDR3. This chain links TRBV5-1 with TRBJ1-3, with unresolved D. Germline V gene data show CDR1 as SGHRS and CDR2 as YFSETQ. The CDR3 covers 14 residues. The ends were cut back, 0 bases at V and 0 bases at J, with 4 bases in the middle. Here the CDR3 DNA reads TGCGCCAGCAGCTTGGAGGGCTCTGGAAACACCATATATTTT. This sequence encodes CASSLEGSGNTIYF.